Each of the 19 T cell receptor beta chains below was sequenced from the same sample in a study of T cells after yellow fever vaccination. TCRdb fed the 5' RACE reads into MiXCR, producing one record per CDR3 protein. In the table there are around 250,000 distinct CDR3 sequences, 6.9% of which are singletons. The sample consisted of CD4+ T cells sorted from PBMCs, taken 15 days after the yellow fever booster vaccination. The receptor source for this set is a man aged 25 to 40 who received the YFV17D yellow fever vaccine.

This clonotype was seen many times. The J gene is TRBJ2-1, the V gene TRBV14, with a tentative D call TRBD1 (6 bases). The CDR3 sequence is 15 residues long. The germline V and J ends were trimmed by 3 bases and 2 bases, with 11 bases remaining between them. Per the germline V gene, CDR1 is SGHDN and CDR2 is FVKESK. This CDR3 is CASSQAGTTYNEQFF. The CDR3 coding sequence is TGTGCCAGCAGCCAGGCCGGGACAACCTACAATGAGCAGTTCTTC.

The rearrangement joins TRBV5-1 to TRBJ2-7; D gene unclear. Trimming stripped 1 base from V and 3 bases from J, with 8 bases between. Germline assignment: CDR1 SGHRS and CDR2 YFSETQ. The CDR3 totals 13 residues. The CDR3 spells CASSLNAGYEQYF. As DNA, the CDR3 is TGCGCCAGCAGCTTGAATGCCGGCTACGAGCAGTACTTC.

V usage is TRBV11-2 and J usage is TRBJ1-6; 7 bases are a match to TRBD1. The germline CDR1 and CDR2 sequences are SGHAT and FQNNGV. The V gene end was trimmed by 4 bases and the J gene end by 3 bases; junction bases not matched to a gene: 3. CDR3 length: 15 residues. CDR3 protein: CASSSTGYYNSPLHF. The DNA of the CDR3 is TGTGCCAGCAGCTCGACAGGGTACTATAATTCACCCCTCCACTTT.

Only a few counts were recorded for this clonotype. The V call is TRBV20-1, the J call TRBJ2-7; the D gene is possibly TRBD2 (6 bases). V dropped 1 base and J dropped 6 bases, with 16 bases sitting between them. Germline assignment: CDR1 DFQATT and CDR2 SNEGSKA (reference sequence). This CDR3 is built from 14 residues. The CDR3: CSARVRGKRFEQYF. The DNA of the CDR3 is TGCAGTGCTAGAGTTCGGGGGAAAAGGTTCGAGCAGTACTTC.

The chain couples TRBV19 to TRBJ1-5; D gene ambiguous. Germline CDR1 and CDR2: LNHDA and SQIVND (reference sequence). This CDR3 has 18 amino acids. V lost 7 bases to trimming and J lost 4 bases, with 26 bases between them. CDR3 loop: CASTPYPVSTGTNQPQHF. Written as DNA, the CDR3 is TGTGCCAGTACCCCCTACCCGGTCTCAACGGGAACTAATCAGCCCCAGCATTTT. The variable domain in full, completed from reference TRBV19 and TRBJ1-5, reads DGGITQSPKYLFRKEGQNVTLSCEQNLNHDAMYWYRQDPGQGLRLIYYSQIVNDFQKGDIAEGYSVSREKKESFPLTVTSAQKNPTAFYLCASTPYPVSTGTNQPQHFGDGTRLSIL.

The sample holds a few counts of this clonotype. The V gene is TRBV4-3, the J gene TRBJ2-2; D gene uncertain. The V and J ends lost 2 bases and 1 base respectively, with 5 bases between them. Germline V gives CDR1 LGHNA, CDR2 YSLEER. The CDR3 sequence is 14 residues long. CDR3 sequence reads: CASSQYQNTGELFF. CDR3 nucleotides: TGCGCCAGCAGCCAATACCAGAACACCGGGGAGCTGTTTTTT.

This clonotype occurred many times. The chain carries TRBV5-1 and TRBJ2-3, with 13 bases that match TRBD2. The CDR3 totals 19 residues. Germline V gene lookup returns CDR1 SGHRS and CDR2 YFSETQ. J lost 1 base, V lost 0 bases, and 8 bases had no gene match. The CDR3 here is CASSLARTSGRLGTDTQYF. In DNA, the CDR3 is TGCGCCAGCAGCTTGGCACGGACTAGCGGGAGACTAGGCACAGATACGCAGTATTTT.

This clonotype appeared a few times. The chain recombines TRBV5-1 with TRBJ2-1; possibly TRBD1 for D (6 bases). Germline CDR1 reads SGHRS; CDR2 reads YFSETQ. The ends were cut back, 3 bases at V and 6 bases at J, with 10 bases in the middle. CDR3 length: 13 residues. CDR3 bases: TGCGCCAGCAGCTCCATAGGGGGCAATGAGCAGTTCTTC. This gives the protein CASSSIGGNEQFF. Together with reference TRBV5-1 and TRBJ2-1, the CDR3 gives the full variable domain: KAGVTQTPRYLIKTRGQQVTLSCSPISGHRSVSWYQQTPGQGLQFLFEYFSETQRNKGNFPGRFSGRQFSNSRSEMNVSTLELGDSALYLCASSSIGGNEQFFGPGTRLTVL.

This clonotype has at least ten counts. The chain has TRBV18 and TRBJ2-1; 8 bases match TRBD2. Looked up from germline, CDR1 is KGHSH and CDR2 is LQKENI. J was trimmed by 8 bases and V by 0 bases; bases with no gene match: 3. The CDR3 consists of 14 residues. The CDR3 region is CASSPPRTSHEQFF. The CDR3 DNA is TGTGCCAGCTCACCACCCCGGACTAGCCATGAGCAGTTCTTC.

The table lists this clonotype with a few counts. The CDR3 coding sequence is TGTGCCAGTAGTACCCTAGCTACCTACGAGCAGTACTTC. Translating gives CASSTLATYEQYF. The V call is TRBV19, the J call TRBJ2-7; D might be TRBD2 (5 bases). Germline V lookup: CDR1 LNHDA, CDR2 SQIVND (reference sequence). The CDR3 is 13 residues long. V was pared by 4 bases and J by 2 bases, with 9 bases between.

The chain joins TRBV7-2 to TRBJ1-2; D perhaps matches TRBD1 (6 bases). The CDR3 covers 14 residues. Trimming left V 8 bases short and J 2 bases short, with 15 bases between. Germline-derived CDR1 and CDR2 are SGHTA and FQGNSA. CDR3 amino acids: CASPGAGENYGYTF. The CDR3 DNA is TGTGCCAGCCCAGGGGCAGGGGAGAACTATGGCTACACCTTC.

This clonotype was seen ten or more times. An end of the junction differs from the germline gene, which may be a read error. The chain carries TRBV27 and TRBJ2-7; D remains ambiguous. CDR3 length: 10 residues. Germline loops: CDR1 MNHEY, CDR2 SMNVEV (reference sequence). DNA for the CDR3: TGTGCCAGCAATCTGACCAAATTTGACTTC. It codes for CASNLTKFDF.

There are many counts of this clonotype. The V gene is TRBV2, the J gene TRBJ2-7, with D possibly called TRBD1 or TRBD2 (5 bases each). The CDR3 length is 13 residues. Germline V gene lookup returns CDR1 SNHLY and CDR2 FYNNEI. The germline V and J ends were trimmed by 4 bases and 2 bases, with 9 bases remaining between them. The CDR3 nucleotides are TGTGCCAGCAGTGGGGGACCTACCTACGAGCAGTACTTC. Translating gives CASSGGPTYEQYF. The full variable domain, with the rest looked up from reference TRBV2 and TRBJ2-7, is EPEVTQTPSHQVTQMGQEVILRCVPISNHLYFYWYRQILGQKVEFLVSFYNNEISEKSEIFDDQFSVERPDGSNFTLKIRSTKLEDSAMYFCASSGGPTYEQYFGPGTRLTVT.

CDR3 amino acids: CASSPPMAGTNQPQHF. The CDR3 region has the DNA TGTGCCAGCTCACCACCTATGGCAGGGACCAATCAGCCCCAGCATTTT. The rearrangement links TRBV18 to TRBJ1-5, with D possibly TRBD1 on 5 matching bases. CDR1 KGHSH and CDR2 LQKENI come from the germline V gene. CDR3 length: 16 residues. Trimming stripped 0 bases from V and 3 bases from J, with 12 bases between.

There are a few counts of this clonotype. The chain couples TRBV5-1 to TRBJ2-5; D remains unclear. The CDR3 totals 15 residues. Trimming pared 0 bases from V and 4 bases from J, leaving 13 bases between. Germline V lookup: CDR1 SGHRS, CDR2 YFSETQ. DNA of the CDR3: TGCGCCAGCAGCTTGGCCATTGGAGTCGCAGAGACCCAGTACTTC. Protein sequence: CASSLAIGVAETQYF.

The chain has TRBV5-4 and TRBJ2-7, with D perhaps matching TRBD2 (5 bases). The length of the CDR3 is 15 residues. In germline, CDR1 is SGHNT, CDR2 YYREEE (reference sequence). V was pared by 4 bases and J by 3 bases, with 17 bases between. The CDR3 loop is CASSNDQVGSYEQYF. The DNA of the CDR3 is TGTGCCAGCAGCAATGACCAAGTGGGGAGCTACGAGCAGTACTTC.

This chain uses TRBV5-5 with TRBJ2-1, with TRBD2 matching over 11 bases. In germline, CDR1 is SGHKS, CDR2 YYEKEE (reference sequence). The CDR3 runs to 16 residues. V lost 4 bases, J lost 7 bases, and 10 bases stayed unmatched. In nucleotides, the CDR3 is TGTGCCAGCAGCGACCGACTAGCGGGGACCCTTAATGAGCAGTTCTTC. Translating gives CASSDRLAGTLNEQFF.

This clonotype turned up a few times. The rearrangement joins TRBV20-1 to TRBJ2-7, with D possibly TRBD2 on 7 matching bases. The CDR3 is 12 residues long. Germline loops: CDR1 DFQATT, CDR2 SNEGSKA (reference sequence). Trimming removed 8 bases from V and 5 bases from J, with 16 bases in between. In DNA form, the CDR3 reads TGCAGTAAGCTAGGGGGGGGCAACGAGCAGTACTTC. This encodes CSKLGGGNEQYF.

The chain links TRBV4-3 to TRBJ2-5, with unresolved D. The germline gives CDR1 LGHNA, CDR2 YSLEER. The CDR3 runs 14 residues. Trimming stripped 0 bases from V and 7 bases from J, with 12 bases between. CDR3 coding DNA: TGCGCCAGCAGCCAAGAGTGGCAGTTCGGGACCCAGTACTTC. Residues: CASSQEWQFGTQYF.